This T cell receptor (beta chain) was obtained from a study of siplizumab effects on memory and regulatory T cells. Points on this clone: Its target is unknown.

Assays captured approximately 10^5 TCR templates per sample. Profiled with immunoSEQ multiplex PCR; TCRdb holds only in-frame clones, not every one. Of around 100,000 clones in the sample, about 95% were seen once. The CDR3 spans 14 residues. V was clipped by 0 bases and J by 5 bases, with 8 bases between them. The germline V gene has CDR1 MNHEY and CDR2 SVGAGI. General study results and limits: Memory cells seemed less diverse than naive T cells, which seemed major alloresponse contributors. For siplizumab cultures, the suppressive function of their proliferating Tregs was not confirmed.

The sequence was obtained from a human donor in good health. The specimen sequenced was non-Treg CD4+ T cells sorted from blood. The chain carries TRBV6-5 and TRBJ1-5; D gene unclear. CDR3 coding DNA: TGTGCCAGCAGTTACTCCAGCGGGTATCAGCCCCAGCATTTT. Translation gives CASSYSSGYQPQHF.